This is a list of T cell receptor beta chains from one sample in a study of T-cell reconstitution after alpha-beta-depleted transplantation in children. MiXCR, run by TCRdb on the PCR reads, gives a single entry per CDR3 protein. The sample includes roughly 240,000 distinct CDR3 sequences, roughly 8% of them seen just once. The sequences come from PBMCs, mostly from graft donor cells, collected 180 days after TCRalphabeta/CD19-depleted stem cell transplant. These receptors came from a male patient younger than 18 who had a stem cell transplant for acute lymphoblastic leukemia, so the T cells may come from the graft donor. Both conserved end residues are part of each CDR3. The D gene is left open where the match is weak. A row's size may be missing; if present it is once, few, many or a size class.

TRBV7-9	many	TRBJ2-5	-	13	CASRVESWETQYF	TGTGCCAGCAGGGTGGAAAGTTGGGAGACCCAGTACTTC
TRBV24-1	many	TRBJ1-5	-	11	CATRGEQPQHF	TGTGCCACCAGGGGAGAACAGCCCCAGCATTTT
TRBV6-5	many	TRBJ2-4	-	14	CASSYTEDRNIQYF	TGTGCCAGCAGTTACACCGAAGACAGAAACATTCAGTACTTC
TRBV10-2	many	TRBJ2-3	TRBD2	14	CASRLTSSTDTQYF	TGCGCCAGCAGGCTGACTAGCAGCACAGATACGCAGTATTTT
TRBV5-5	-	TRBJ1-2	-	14	CASSYRPRAGGYTF	TGTGCCAGCAGCTACCGGCCCAGAGCGGGAGGCTACACCTTC
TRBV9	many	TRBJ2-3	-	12	CASSVSDNTQYF	TGTGCCAGCAGCGTGTCAGATAATACGCAGTATTTT
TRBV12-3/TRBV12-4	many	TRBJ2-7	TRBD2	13	CASTSGGLYEQYF	TGTGCCAGCACTAGCGGGGGACTTTACGAGCAGTACTTC
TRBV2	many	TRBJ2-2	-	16	CASSATGTANTGELFF	TGTGCCAGCAGTGCCACCGGGACCGCGAACACCGGGGAGCTGTTTTTT
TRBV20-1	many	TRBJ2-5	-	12	CSASQGQETQYF	TGCAGTGCTTCTCAGGGACAAGAGACCCAGTACTTC
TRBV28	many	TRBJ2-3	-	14	CASSFGGPGDTQYF	TGTGCCAGCAGTTTTGGGGGTCCAGGCGATACGCAGTATTTT
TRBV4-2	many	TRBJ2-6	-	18	CASSLKRTRPSGANVLTF	TGTGCCAGCAGCCTGAAGAGGACTCGACCCTCTGGGGCCAACGTCCTGACTTTC
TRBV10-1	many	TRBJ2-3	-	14	CASRHNAGTDTQYF	TGCGCCAGCAGACACAACGCGGGGACAGATACGCAGTATTTT
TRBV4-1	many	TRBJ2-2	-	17	CASSQVRGSVRGGELFF	TGCGCCAGCAGCCAAGTCAGGGGTTCAGTCAGGGGCGGGGAGCTGTTTTTT
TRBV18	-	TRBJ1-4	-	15	CASSPPKFVGEKLFF	TGTGCCAGCTCTCCGCCTAAGTTTGTAGGTGAAAAACTGTTTTTT
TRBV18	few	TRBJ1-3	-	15	CASSPTGSSGNTIYF	TGTGCCAGCTCACCAACAGGGAGCTCTGGAAACACCATATATTTT
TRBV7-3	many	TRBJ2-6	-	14	CATITGNGANVLTF	TGTGCGACCATAACAGGGAATGGGGCCAACGTCCTGACTTTC
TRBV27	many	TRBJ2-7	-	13	CASSFQGGYEQYF	TGTGCCAGCAGTTTTCAGGGGGGCTACGAGCAGTACTTC
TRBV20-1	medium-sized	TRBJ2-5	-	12	CSASRYQETQYF	TGCAGTGCTAGTCGGTACCAAGAGACCCAGTACTTC
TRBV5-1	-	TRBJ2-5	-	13	CASSLGTKETQYF	TGCGCCAGCAGCTTGGGGACTAAAGAGACCCAGTACTTC
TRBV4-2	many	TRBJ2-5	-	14	CASSQPLEVETQYF	TGTGCCAGCAGCCAACCACTAGAAGTGGAGACCCAGTACTTC
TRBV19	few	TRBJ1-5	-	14	CASNSRQVNQPQHF	TGTGCCAGTAACTCAAGACAGGTGAATCAGCCCCAGCATTTT
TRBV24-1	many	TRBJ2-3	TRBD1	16	CATAAGQGRWTDTQYF	TGTGCCACCGCAGCGGGACAGGGGAGGTGGACAGATACGCAGTATTTT
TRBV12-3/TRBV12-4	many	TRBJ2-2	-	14	CASSGFTGSGELFF	TGTGCCAGCAGTGGTTTCACAGGTTCCGGGGAGCTGTTTTTT
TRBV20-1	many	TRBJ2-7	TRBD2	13	CSAKKRENLEQYF	TGCAGTGCTAAGAAGCGGGAGAATCTCGAGCAGTACTTC
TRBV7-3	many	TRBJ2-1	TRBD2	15	CASSFTSGGSYEQFF	TGTGCCAGCAGCTTCACTAGCGGGGGGTCGTATGAGCAGTTCTTC